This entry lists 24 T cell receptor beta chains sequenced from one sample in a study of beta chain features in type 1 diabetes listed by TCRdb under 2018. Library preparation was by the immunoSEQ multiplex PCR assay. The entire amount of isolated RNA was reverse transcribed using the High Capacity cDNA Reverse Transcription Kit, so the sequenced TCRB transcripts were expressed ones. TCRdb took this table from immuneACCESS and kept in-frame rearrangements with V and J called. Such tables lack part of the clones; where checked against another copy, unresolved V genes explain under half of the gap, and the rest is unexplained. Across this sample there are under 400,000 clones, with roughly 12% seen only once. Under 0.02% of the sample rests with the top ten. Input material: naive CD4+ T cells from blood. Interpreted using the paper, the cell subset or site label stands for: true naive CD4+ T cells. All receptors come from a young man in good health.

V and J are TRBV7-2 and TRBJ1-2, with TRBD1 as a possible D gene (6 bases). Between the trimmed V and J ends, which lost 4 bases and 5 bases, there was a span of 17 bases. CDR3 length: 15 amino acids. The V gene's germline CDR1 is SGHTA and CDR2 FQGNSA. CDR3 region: CASSSGQQVLYGYTF. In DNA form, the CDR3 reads TGTGCCAGCAGCTCAGGACAGCAAGTTCTATATGGCTACACCTTC.

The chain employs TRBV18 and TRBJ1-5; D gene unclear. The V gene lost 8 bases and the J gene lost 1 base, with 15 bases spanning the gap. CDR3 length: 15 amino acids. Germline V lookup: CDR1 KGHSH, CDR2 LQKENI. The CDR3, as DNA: TGTGCCAGCGGTACGGGAGGGTCGAGCAATCAGCCCCAGCATTTT. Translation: CASGTGGSSNQPQHF. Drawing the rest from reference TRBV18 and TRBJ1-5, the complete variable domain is NAGVMQNPRHLVRRRGQEARLRCSPMKGHSHVYWYRQLPEEGLKFMVYLQKENIIDESGMPKERFSAEFPKEGPSILRIQQVVRGDSAAYFCASGTGGSSNQPQHFGDGTRLSIL.

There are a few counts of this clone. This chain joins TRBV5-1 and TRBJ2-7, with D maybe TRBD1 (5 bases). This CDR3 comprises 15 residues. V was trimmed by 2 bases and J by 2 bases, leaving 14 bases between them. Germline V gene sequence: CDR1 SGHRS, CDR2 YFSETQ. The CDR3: CASSFRAGQTYEQYF. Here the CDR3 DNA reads TGCGCCAGCAGCTTTCGGGCAGGGCAAACCTACGAGCAGTACTTC.

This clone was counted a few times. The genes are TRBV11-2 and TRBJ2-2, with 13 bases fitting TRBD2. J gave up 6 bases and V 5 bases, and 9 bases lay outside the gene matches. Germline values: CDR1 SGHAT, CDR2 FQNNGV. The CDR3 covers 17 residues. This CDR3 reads CASSIWTSGSRAGELFF. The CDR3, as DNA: TGTGCCAGCAGCATCTGGACTAGCGGGAGCAGGGCCGGGGAGCTGTTTTTT.

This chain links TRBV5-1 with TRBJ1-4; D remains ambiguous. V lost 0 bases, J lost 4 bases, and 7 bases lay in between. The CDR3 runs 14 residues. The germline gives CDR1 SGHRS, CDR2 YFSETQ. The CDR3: CASSLVSDNEKLFF. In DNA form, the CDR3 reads TGCGCCAGCAGCTTGGTGTCAGATAATGAAAAACTGTTTTTT.

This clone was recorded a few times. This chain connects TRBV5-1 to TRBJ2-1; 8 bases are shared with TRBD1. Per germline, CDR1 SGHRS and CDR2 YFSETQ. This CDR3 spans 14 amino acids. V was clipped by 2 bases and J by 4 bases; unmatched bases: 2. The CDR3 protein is CASSFNRGYNEQFF. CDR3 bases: TGCGCCAGCAGCTTTAACAGGGGGTACAATGAGCAGTTCTTC.

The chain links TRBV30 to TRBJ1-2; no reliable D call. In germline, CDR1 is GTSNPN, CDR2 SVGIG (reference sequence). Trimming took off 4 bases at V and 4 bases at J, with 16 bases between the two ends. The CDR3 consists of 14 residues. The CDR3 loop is CAWTNSGLGYGYTF. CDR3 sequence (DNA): TGTGCCTGGACCAATTCGGGTCTTGGCTATGGCTACACCTTC.

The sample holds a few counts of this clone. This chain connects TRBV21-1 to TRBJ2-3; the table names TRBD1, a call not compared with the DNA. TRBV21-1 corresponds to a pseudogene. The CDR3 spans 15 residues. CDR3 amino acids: CASSTTGTPTDTQYF. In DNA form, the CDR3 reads TGTGCCAGCAGTACGACAGGGACCCCCACAGATACGCAGTATTTT.

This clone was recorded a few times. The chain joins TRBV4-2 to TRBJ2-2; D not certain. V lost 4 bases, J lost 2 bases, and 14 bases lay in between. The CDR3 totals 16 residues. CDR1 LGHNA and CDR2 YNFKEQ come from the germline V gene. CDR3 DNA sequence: TGTGCCAGCAGCCGAGATGGGCAGACCAACACCGGGGAGCTGTTTTTT. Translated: CASSRDGQTNTGELFF.

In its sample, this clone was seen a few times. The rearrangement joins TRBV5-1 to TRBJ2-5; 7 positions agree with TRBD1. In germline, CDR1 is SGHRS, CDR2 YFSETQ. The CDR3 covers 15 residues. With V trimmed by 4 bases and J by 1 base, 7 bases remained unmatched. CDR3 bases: TGCGCCAGCAGCCGGGACAGTGGGACCCAAGAGACCCAGTACTTC. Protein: CASSRDSGTQETQYF. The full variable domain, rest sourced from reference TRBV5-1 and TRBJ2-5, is KAGVTQTPRYLIKTRGQQVTLSCSPISGHRSVSWYQQTPGQGLQFLFEYFSETQRNKGNFPGRFSGRQFSNSRSEMNVSTLELGDSALYLCASSRDSGTQETQYFGPGTRLLVL.

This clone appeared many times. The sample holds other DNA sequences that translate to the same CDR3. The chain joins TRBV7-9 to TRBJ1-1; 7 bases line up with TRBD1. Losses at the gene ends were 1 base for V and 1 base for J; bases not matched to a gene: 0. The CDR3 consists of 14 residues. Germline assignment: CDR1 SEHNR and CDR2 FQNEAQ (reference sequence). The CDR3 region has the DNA TGTGCCAGCAGCTTAGGACAGGGGAACACTGAAGCTTTCTTT. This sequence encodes CASSLGQGNTEAFF.

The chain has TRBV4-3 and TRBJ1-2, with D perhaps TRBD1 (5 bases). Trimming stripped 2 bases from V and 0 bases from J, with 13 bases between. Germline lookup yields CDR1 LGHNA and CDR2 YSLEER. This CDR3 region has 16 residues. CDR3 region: CASSQLSGDANYGYTF. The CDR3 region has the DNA TGCGCCAGCAGCCAACTATCGGGGGACGCTAACTATGGCTACACCTTC.

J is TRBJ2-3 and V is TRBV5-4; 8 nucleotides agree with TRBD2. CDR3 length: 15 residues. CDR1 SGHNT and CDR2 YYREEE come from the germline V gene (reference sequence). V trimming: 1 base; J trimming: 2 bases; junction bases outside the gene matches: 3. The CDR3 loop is CASSLRGGATDTQYF. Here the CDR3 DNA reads TGTGCCAGCAGCTTGCGGGGGGGCGCCACAGATACGCAGTATTTT.

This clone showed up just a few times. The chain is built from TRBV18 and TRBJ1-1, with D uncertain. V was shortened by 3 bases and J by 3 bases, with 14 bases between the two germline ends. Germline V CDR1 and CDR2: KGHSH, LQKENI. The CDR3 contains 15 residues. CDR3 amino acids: CASSPSEGSYTEAFF. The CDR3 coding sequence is TGTGCCAGCTCACCTTCAGAGGGTTCCTACACTGAAGCTTTCTTT.

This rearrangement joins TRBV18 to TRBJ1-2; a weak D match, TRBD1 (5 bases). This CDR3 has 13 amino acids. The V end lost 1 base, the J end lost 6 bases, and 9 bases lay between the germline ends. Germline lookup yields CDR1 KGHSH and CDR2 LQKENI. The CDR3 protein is CASSPRGRDGYTF. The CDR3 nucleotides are TGTGCCAGCTCACCACGGGGCAGAGATGGCTACACCTTC.

The CDR3 DNA reads TGTGCCAGCAGCTTGAGACAGGGAAACACCGGGGAGCTGTTTTTT. Its translation is CASSLRQGNTGELFF. This chain connects TRBV5-4 to TRBJ2-2, with 7 nucleotides matching TRBD1. The germline V gene has CDR1 SGHNT and CDR2 YYREEE (reference sequence). The V and J ends lost 1 base and 2 bases, in that order; junction bases with no gene match: 2. This CDR3 comprises 15 residues.

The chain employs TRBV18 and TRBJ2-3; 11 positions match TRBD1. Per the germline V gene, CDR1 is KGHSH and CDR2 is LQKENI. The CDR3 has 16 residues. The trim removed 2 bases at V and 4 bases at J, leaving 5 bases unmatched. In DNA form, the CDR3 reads TGTGCCAGCTCACCATCCGGGACAGGGGGGCCAGATACGCAGTATTTT. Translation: CASSPSGTGGPDTQYF.

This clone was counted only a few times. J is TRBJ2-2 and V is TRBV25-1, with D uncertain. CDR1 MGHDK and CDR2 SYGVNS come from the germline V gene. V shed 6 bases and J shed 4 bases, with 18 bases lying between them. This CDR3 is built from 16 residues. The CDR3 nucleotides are TGTGCCAGCAGGGCTATTTGGCCGCCGGGCACCGGGGAGCTGTTTTTT. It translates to CASRAIWPPGTGELFF.

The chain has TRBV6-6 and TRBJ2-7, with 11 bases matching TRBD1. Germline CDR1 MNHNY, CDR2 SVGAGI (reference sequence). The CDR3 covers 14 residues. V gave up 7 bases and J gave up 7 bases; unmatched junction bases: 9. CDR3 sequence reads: CASTPRDRGSEQYF. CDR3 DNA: TGTGCCAGCACCCCCCGGGACAGGGGGAGTGAGCAGTACTTC.

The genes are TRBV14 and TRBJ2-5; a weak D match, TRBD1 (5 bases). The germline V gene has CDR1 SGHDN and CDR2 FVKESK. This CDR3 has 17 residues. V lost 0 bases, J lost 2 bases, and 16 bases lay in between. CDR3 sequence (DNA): TGTGCCAGCAGCCAAGATAGGGGCAGGGAAATTCAAGAGACCCAGTACTTC. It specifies CASSQDRGREIQETQYF.

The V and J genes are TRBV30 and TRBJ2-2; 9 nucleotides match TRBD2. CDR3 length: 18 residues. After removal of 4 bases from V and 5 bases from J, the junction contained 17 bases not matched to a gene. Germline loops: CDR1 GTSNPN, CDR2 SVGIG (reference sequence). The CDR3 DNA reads TGTGCCTGGACCCCATTCGCCGGATTAGCGGGAGTTACCGGGGAGCTGTTTTTT. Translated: CAWTPFAGLAGVTGELFF.

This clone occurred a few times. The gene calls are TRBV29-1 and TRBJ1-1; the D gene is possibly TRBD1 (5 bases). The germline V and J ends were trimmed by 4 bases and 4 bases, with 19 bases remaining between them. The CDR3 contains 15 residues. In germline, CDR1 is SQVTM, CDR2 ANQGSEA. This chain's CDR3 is CSVAMKVRESTEAFF. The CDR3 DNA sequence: TGCAGCGTTGCAATGAAAGTCAGGGAAAGCACTGAAGCTTTCTTT.

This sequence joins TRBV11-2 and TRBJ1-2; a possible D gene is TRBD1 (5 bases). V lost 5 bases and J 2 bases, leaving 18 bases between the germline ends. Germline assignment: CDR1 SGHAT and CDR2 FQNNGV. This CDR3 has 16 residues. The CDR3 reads CASSRGGDPRNYGYTF. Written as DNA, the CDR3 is TGTGCCAGCAGCCGGGGCGGGGACCCTAGGAACTATGGCTACACCTTC.

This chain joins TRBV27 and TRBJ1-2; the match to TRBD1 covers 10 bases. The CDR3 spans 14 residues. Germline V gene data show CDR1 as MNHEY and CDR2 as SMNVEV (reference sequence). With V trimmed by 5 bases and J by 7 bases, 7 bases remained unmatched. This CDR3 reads CASSPQTGGIGYTF. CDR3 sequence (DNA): TGTGCCAGCAGTCCCCAGACAGGGGGCATTGGCTACACCTTC.